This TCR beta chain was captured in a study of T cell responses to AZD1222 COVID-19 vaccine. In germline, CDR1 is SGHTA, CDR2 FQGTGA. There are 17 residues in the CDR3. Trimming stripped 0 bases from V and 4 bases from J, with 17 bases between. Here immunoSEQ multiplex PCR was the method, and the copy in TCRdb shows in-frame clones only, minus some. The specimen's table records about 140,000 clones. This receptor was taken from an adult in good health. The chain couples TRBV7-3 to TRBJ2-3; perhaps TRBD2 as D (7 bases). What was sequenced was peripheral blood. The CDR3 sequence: CASSLTAGAPNADTQYF. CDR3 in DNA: TGTGCCAGCAGCTTAACGGCGGGGGCCCCAAATGCAGATACGCAGTATTTT. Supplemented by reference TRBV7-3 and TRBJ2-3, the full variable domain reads GAGVSQTPSNKVTEKGKYVELRCDPISGHTALYWYRQSLGQGPEFLIYFQGTGAADDSGLPNDRFFAVRPEGSVSTLKIQRTERGDSAVYLCASSLTAGAPNADTQYFGPGTRLTVL.